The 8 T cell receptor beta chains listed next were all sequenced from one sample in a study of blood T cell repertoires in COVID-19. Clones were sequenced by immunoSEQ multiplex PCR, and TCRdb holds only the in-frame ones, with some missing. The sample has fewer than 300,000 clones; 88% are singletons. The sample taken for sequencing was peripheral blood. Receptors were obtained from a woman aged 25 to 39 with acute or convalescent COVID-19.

CDR3 coding DNA: TGTGCCAGGAAAGGGGTTCATCAGCCCCAGCATTTT. This encodes CARKGVHQPQHF. The rearrangement joins TRBV2 to TRBJ1-5, with a weak D call TRBD1 (5 bases). The V end was cut by 9 bases, the J end by 5 bases, with 11 bases between. Looked up from germline, CDR1 is SNHLY and CDR2 is FYNNEI. CDR3 length equals 12 residues.

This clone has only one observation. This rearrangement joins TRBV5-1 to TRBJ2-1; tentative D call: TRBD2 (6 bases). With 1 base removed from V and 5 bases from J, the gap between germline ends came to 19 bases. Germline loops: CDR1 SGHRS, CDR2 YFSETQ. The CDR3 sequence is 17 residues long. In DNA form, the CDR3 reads TGCGCCAGCAGCTTGACTAGCTTCGGAAATAGGAACAATGAGCAGTTCTTC. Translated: CASSLTSFGNRNNEQFF.

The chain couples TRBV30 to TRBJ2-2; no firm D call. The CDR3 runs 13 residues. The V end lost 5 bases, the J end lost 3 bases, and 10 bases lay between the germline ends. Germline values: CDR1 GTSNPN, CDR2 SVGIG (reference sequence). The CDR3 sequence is CAWGRQHTGELFF. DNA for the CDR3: TGTGCCTGGGGCAGACAACACACCGGGGAGCTGTTTTTT.

The CDR3 DNA reads TGTGCCACCAGTGAACAGGGGAATTGGGATCAGCCCCAGCATTTT. Protein: CATSEQGNWDQPQHF. The rearrangement joins TRBV24-1 to TRBJ1-5; 7 nucleotides match TRBD1. Germline trimming cut 4 bases from V and 5 bases from J; bases unmatched to any gene: 7. The CDR3 runs to 15 residues. Germline V gene sequence: CDR1 KGHDR, CDR2 SFDVKD.

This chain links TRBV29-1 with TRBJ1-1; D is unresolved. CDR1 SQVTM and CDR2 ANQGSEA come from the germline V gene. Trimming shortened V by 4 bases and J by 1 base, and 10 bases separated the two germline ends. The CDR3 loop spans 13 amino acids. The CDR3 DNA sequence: TGCAGCGTTGCGCGATATGCGAACACTGAAGCTTTCTTT. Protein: CSVARYANTEAFF.

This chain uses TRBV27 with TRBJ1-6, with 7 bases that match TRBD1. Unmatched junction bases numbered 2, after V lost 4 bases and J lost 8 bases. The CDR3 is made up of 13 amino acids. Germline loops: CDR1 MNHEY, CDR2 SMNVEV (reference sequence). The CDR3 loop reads CASSYQGDSPLHF. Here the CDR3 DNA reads TGTGCCAGCAGTTACCAGGGGGATTCACCCCTCCACTTT.

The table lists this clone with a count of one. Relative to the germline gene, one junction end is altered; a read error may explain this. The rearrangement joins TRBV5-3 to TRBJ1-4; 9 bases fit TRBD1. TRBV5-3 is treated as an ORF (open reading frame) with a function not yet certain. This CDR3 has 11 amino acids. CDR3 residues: CARSPGQGMAF. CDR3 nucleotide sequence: TGTGCCAGAAGCCCGGGACAGGGAATGGCTTTT.

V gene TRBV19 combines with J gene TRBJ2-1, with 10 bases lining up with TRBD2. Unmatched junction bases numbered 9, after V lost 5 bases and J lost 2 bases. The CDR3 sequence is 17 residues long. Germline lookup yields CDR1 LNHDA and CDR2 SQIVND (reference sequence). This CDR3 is CASSYINSGRTYNEQFF. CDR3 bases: TGTGCCAGTAGTTACATTAATAGCGGGAGGACCTACAATGAGCAGTTCTTC.